The present T cell receptor beta chain was sequenced within a study of cytotoxic CD8 clonotypes in ibrutinib-treated CLL. Only in-frame clones appear in the TCRdb table, and some are missing; sequencing was by immunoSEQ multiplex PCR. This sample yields about 16,000 clones, of which 65% to 70% are seen a single time; under 20% belongs to the top ten. Trimming left V 3 bases short and J 5 bases short, with 10 bases between. CDR3 length: 13 amino acids. Germline CDR1 SGHTA, CDR2 FQGTGA. In regard to this clone: Its antigen is as yet unknown.

Notes on the study in general: T-cell clonality at baseline went above that of age-matched healthy donors and rose and fell with circulating CD8+ T-cell counts.

The chain uses TRBV7-3 and TRBJ2-5, with TRBD2 as a possible D gene (6 bases). Here the sequenced sample was PBMCs, taken before ibrutinib treatment. The TCR was taken from a human donor with chronic lymphocytic leukemia. CDR3 in amino acids: CASSLVSGETQYF. In nucleotides, the CDR3 is TGTGCCAGCAGCTTGGTGAGCGGGGAGACCCAGTACTTC.